The clone carrying this TCR beta chain was counted between two and nine times. The V end was cut by 1 base, the J end by 6 bases, with 10 bases between. The CDR3 totals 14 residues. Germline loops: CDR1 LNHDA, CDR2 SQIVND (reference sequence). This entry belongs to a study of shared clonotypes between healthy human individuals. The genomic DNA of each subset was split evenly across several immunoSEQ plates. TCRdb's copy holds only in-frame clones and misses some; the assay was immunoSEQ multiplex PCR. The sample has approximately 2,300,000 clones, 80% to 95% seen once. This chain uses TRBV19 with TRBJ2-1, with D maybe TRBD2 (5 bases). Sequencing input: naive CD4+ T cells from PBMCs. Subset given: CD45RA+ positively selected. This clonotype was sampled from a man between 18 and 35 years old in good health. Some clones in this sample may be carry-over from other donors' samples. The CDR3 sequence is CASSIVPRGNEQFF. The DNA for the CDR3 is TGTGCCAGTAGTATAGTCCCACGGGGCAATGAGCAGTTCTTC.